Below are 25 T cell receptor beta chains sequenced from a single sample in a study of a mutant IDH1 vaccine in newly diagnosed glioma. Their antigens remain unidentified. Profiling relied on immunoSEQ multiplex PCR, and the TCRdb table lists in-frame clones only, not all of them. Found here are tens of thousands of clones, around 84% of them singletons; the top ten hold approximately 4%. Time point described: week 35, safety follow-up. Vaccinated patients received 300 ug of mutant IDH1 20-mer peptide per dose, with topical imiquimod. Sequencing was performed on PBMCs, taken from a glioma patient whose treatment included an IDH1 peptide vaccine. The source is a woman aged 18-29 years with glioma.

The CDR3 sequence is CASSPPGPAGGPRNTGELFF. As DNA, the CDR3 is TGTGCCAGCTCACCACCGGGGCCAGCGGGGGGGCCAAGGAACACCGGGGAGCTGTTTTTT. This chain uses TRBV18 with TRBJ2-2; 10 bases map to TRBD2. CDR3 length: 20 residues. Germline V gene sequence: CDR1 KGHSH, CDR2 LQKENI. The V segment lost 0 bases and the J segment 1 base; nucleotides outside the gene matches: 11. Full variable domain (missing parts from reference TRBV18 and TRBJ2-2): NAGVMQNPRHLVRRRGQEARLRCSPMKGHSHVYWYRQLPEEGLKFMVYLQKENIIDESGMPKERFSAEFPKEGPSILRIQQVVRGDSAAYFCASSPPGPAGGPRNTGELFFGEGSRLTVL.

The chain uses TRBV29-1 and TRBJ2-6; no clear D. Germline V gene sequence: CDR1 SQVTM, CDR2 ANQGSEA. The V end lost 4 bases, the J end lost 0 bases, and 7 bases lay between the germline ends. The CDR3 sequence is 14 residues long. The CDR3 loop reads CSVAVSSGANVLTF. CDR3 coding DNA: TGCAGCGTTGCGGTATCCTCTGGGGCCAACGTCCTGACTTTC.

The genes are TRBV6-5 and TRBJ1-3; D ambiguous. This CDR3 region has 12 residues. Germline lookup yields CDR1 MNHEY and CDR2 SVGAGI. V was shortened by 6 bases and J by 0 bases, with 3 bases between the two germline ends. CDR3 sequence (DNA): TGTGCCAGCAGGAGCTCTGGAAACACCATATATTTT. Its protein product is CASRSSGNTIYF.

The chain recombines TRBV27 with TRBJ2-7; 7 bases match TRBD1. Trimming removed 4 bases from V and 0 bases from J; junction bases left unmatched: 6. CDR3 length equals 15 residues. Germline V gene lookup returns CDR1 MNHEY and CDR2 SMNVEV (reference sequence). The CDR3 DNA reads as TGTGCCAGCAGTTCACCGGGACAGAGCTCCTACGAGCAGTACTTC. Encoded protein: CASSSPGQSSYEQYF.

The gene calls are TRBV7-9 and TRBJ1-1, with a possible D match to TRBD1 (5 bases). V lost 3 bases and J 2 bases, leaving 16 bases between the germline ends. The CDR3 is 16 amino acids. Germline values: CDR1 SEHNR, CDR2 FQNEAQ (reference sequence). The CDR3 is CASSFSGGGPNTEAFF. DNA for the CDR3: TGTGCCAGCAGCTTTTCGGGTGGGGGACCAAACACTGAAGCTTTCTTT.

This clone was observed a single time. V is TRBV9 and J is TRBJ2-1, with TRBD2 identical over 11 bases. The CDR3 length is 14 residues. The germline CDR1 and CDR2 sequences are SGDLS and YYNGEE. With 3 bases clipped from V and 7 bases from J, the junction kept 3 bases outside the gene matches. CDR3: CASSEIAGGNEQFF. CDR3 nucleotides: TGTGCCAGCAGCGAAATAGCGGGAGGGAATGAGCAGTTCTTC.

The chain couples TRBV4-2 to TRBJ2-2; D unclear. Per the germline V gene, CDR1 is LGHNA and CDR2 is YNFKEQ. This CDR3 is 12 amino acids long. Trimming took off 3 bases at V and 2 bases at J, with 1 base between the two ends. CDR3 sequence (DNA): TGTGCCAGCAGCCATAACACCGGGGAGCTGTTTTTT. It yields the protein CASSHNTGELFF.

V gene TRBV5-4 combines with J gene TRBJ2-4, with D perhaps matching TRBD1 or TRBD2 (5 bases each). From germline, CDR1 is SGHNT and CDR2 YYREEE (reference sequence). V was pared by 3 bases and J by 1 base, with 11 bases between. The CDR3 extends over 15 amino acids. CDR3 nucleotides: TGTGCCAGCAGCTCTCCCGGGGCCGCCAAAAACATTCAGTACTTC. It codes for CASSSPGAAKNIQYF.

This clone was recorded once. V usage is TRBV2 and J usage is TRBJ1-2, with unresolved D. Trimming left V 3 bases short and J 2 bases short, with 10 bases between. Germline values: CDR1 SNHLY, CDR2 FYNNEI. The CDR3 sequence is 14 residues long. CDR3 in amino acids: CASSEGRLNYGYTF. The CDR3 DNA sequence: TGTGCCAGCAGTGAGGGCAGGCTCAACTATGGCTACACCTTC. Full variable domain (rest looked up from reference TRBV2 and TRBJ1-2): EPEVTQTPSHQVTQMGQEVILRCVPISNHLYFYWYRQILGQKVEFLVSFYNNEISEKSEIFDDQFSVERPDGSNFTLKIRSTKLEDSAMYFCASSEGRLNYGYTFGSGTRLTVV.

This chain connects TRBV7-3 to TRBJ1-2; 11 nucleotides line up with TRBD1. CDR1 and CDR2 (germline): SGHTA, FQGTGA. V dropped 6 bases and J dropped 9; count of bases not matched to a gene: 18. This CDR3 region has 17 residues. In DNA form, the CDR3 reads TGTGCCAGCAGATCCGAAAACCGGGACAGGGGGAGGCGGTGCTACACCTTC. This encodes CASRSENRDRGRRCYTF. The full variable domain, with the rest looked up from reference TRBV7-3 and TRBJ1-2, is GAGVSQTPSNKVTEKGKYVELRCDPISGHTALYWYRQSLGQGPEFLIYFQGTGAADDSGLPNDRFFAVRPEGSVSTLKIQRTERGDSAVYLCASRSENRDRGRRCYTFGSGTRLTVV.

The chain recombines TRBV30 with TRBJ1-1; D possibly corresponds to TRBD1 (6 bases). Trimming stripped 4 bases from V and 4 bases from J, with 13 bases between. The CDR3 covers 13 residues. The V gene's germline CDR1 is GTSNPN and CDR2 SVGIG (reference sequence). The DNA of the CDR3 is TGTGCCTGGAACGACAGGATGGGCACTGAAGCTTTCTTT. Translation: CAWNDRMGTEAFF.

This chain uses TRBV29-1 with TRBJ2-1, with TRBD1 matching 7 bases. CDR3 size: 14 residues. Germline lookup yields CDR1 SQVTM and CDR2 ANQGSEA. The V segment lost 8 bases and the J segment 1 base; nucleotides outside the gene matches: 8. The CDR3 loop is CSHSQGDSYNEQFF. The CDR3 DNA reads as TGCAGCCATTCCCAGGGGGATTCCTACAATGAGCAGTTCTTC.

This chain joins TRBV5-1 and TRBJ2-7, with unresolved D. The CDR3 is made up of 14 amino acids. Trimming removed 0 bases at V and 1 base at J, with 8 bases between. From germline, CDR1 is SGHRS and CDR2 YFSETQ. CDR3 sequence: CASSLVSLSYEQYF. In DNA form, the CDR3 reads TGCGCCAGCAGCTTGGTCTCACTTTCCTACGAGCAGTACTTC. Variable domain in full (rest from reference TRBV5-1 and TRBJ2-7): KAGVTQTPRYLIKTRGQQVTLSCSPISGHRSVSWYQQTPGQGLQFLFEYFSETQRNKGNFPGRFSGRQFSNSRSEMNVSTLELGDSALYLCASSLVSLSYEQYFGPGTRLTVT.

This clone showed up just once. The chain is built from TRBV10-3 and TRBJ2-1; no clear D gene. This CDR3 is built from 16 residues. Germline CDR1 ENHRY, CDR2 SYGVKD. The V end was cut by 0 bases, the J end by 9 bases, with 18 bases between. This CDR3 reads CAISESRVGSFTEQFF. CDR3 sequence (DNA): TGTGCCATCAGTGAGTCAAGGGTAGGATCATTTACTGAGCAGTTCTTC.

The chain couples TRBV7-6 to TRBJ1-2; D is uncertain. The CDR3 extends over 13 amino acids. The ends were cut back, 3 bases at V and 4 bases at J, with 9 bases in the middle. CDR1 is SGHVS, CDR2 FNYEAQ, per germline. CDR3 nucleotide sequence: TGTGCCAGCAGCTTTTCTCAGGCCTATGGCTACACCTTC. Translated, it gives CASSFSQAYGYTF.

The CDR3 DNA is TGTGCCAGCAGCCCGGAGTTGTTTCCGAACACTGAAGCTTTCTTT. It yields the protein CASSPELFPNTEAFF. This chain uses TRBV5-6 with TRBJ1-1; D not certain. The germline V gene has CDR1 SGHDT and CDR2 YYEEEE. CDR3 length: 15 residues. Trimming took off 4 bases at V and 1 base at J, with 14 bases between the two ends.

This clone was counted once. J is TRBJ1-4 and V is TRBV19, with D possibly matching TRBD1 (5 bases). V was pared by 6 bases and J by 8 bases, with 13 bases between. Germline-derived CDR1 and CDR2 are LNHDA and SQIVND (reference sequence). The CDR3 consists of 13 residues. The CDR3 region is CASRARGWEKLFF. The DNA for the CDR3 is TGTGCCAGTAGGGCAAGGGGTTGGGAAAAACTGTTTTTT. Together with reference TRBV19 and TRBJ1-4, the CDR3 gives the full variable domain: DGGITQSPKYLFRKEGQNVTLSCEQNLNHDAMYWYRQDPGQGLRLIYYSQIVNDFQKGDIAEGYSVSREKKESFPLTVTSAQKNPTAFYLCASRARGWEKLFFGSGTQLSVL.

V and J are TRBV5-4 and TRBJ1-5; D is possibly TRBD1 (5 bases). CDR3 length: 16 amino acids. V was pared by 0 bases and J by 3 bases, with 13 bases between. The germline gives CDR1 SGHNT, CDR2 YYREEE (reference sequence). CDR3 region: CASSLDQGRNNQPQHF. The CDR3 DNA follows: TGTGCCAGCAGCTTGGACCAGGGACGGAACAATCAGCCCCAGCATTTT.

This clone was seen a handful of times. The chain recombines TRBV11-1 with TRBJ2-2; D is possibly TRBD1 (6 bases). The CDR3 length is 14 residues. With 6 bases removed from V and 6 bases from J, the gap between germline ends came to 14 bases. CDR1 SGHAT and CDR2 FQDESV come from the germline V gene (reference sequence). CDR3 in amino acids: CASRAGDLSGELFF. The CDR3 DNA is TGTGCCAGCAGGGCAGGGGACCTTTCCGGGGAGCTGTTTTTT.

CDR3 in DNA: TGTGCCAGCTCACTGGACAGGGCGGGCAATCAGCCCCAGCATTTT. Amino acids: CASSLDRAGNQPQHF. The chain couples TRBV18 to TRBJ1-5; 8 nucleotides align to TRBD1. J lost 2 bases, V lost 4 bases, and 4 bases had no gene match. Germline values: CDR1 KGHSH, CDR2 LQKENI. The CDR3 runs 15 residues.

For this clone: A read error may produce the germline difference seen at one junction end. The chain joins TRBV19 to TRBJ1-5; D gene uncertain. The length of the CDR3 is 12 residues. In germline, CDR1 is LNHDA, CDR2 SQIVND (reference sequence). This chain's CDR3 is CASSTQNPPQHF. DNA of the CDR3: TGTGCCAGTAGTACCCAGAATCCGCCCCAGCATTTT.

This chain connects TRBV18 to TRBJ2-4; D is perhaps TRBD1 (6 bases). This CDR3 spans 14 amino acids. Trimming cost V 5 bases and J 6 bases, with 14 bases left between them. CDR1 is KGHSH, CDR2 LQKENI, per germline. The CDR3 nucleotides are TGTGCCAGCTCAGAGATGGCAGGGGTAAACATTCAGTACTTC. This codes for CASSEMAGVNIQYF.

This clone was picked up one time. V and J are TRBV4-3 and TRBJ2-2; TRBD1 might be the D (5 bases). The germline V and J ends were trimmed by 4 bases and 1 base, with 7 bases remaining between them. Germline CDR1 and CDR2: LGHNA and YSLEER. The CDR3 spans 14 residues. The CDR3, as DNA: TGCGCCAGCAGCCCGACAGTGAACACCGGGGAGCTGTTTTTT. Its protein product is CASSPTVNTGELFF.

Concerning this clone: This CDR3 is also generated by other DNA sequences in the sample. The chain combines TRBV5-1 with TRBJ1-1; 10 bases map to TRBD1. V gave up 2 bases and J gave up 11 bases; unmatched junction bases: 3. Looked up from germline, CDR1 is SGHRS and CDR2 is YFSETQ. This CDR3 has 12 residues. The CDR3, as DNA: TGCGCCAGCAGCTTCGGGACAGGGGAGGCTTTCTTT. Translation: CASSFGTGEAFF. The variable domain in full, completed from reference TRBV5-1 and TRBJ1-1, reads KAGVTQTPRYLIKTRGQQVTLSCSPISGHRSVSWYQQTPGQGLQFLFEYFSETQRNKGNFPGRFSGRQFSNSRSEMNVSTLELGDSALYLCASSFGTGEAFFGQGTRLTVV.

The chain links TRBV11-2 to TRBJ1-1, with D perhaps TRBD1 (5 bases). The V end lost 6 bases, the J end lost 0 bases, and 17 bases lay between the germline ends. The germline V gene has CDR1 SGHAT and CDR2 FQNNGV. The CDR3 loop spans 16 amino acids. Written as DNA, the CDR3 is TGTGCCAGCAGACCCCGGGGCGGCTGGATGAACACTGAAGCTTTCTTT. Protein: CASRPRGGWMNTEAFF.